This passage covers 28 T cell receptor beta chains from one sample sequenced in a study of T cell responses to AZD1222 COVID-19 vaccine (dated by TCRdb to the early 2020s). Libraries were prepared through the immunoSEQ multiplex PCR assay. The table was pulled from immuneACCESS by TCRdb, which kept in-frame rearrangements only. Such tables lose some clones; where checked, under half of the loss comes from unresolved V genes, and the rest has no known cause. The sample table shows under 300,000 clones, and 93% are seen once. The ten most abundant clones make up about 0.5% of the sample. This specimen's time point label, per the study, means: baseline before first vaccination. The sample in question was peripheral blood, obtained on day 0 of AZD1222 vaccination. The receptors were sampled from an adult in good health.

The sample holds one count of this clone. The chain carries TRBV5-6 and TRBJ1-5; 7 bases map to TRBD1. The CDR3 spans 15 residues. Germline CDR1 and CDR2: SGHDT and YYEEEE. V was pared by 3 bases and J by 5 bases, with 8 bases of the junction left unmatched. In DNA form, the CDR3 reads TGTGCCAGCAGCTCAAGCGACAGGGTGTATCAGCCCCAGCATTTT. Protein sequence: CASSSSDRVYQPQHF.

The chain combines TRBV10-3 with TRBJ1-1, with 10 bases identical to TRBD1. The germline V gene encodes CDR1 ENHRY and CDR2 SYGVKD. The V segment lost 6 bases and the J segment 5 bases; nucleotides outside the gene matches: 6. CDR3 size: 14 residues. The CDR3 sequence is CAISRTGGDTEAFF. Here the CDR3 DNA reads TGTGCCATCAGCCGGACAGGGGGGGATACTGAAGCTTTCTTT.

The V and J genes are TRBV28 and TRBJ2-5, with 12 bases identical to TRBD2. V lost 7 bases, J lost 4 bases, and 7 bases stayed unmatched. There are 15 residues in the CDR3. The germline gives CDR1 MDHEN, CDR2 SYDVKM. The CDR3 nucleotides read TGTGCCAGCACGGCTAGCGGGGGGGCGGGAGAGACCCAGTACTTC. Protein product: CASTASGGAGETQYF.

This clone was picked up one time. The chain joins TRBV11-3 to TRBJ2-3; 8 nucleotides agree with TRBD2. The CDR3 runs 14 residues. Germline lookup yields CDR1 SGHNT and CDR2 YENEEA. J gave up 4 bases and V 3 bases, and 3 bases lay outside the gene matches. The CDR3, as DNA: TGTGCCAGCAGCTTTAGCGGGATGGCAGATACGCAGTATTTT. This gives the protein CASSFSGMADTQYF.

V gene TRBV6-5 combines with J gene TRBJ2-7, with 8 bases that match TRBD1. This CDR3 has 14 amino acids. The germline V gene has CDR1 MNHEY and CDR2 SVGAGI. J was trimmed by 3 bases and V by 2 bases; bases with no gene match: 3. The CDR3 DNA is TGTGCCAGCAGTTACCGGACAGGGTTCTACGAGCAGTACTTC. Residues: CASSYRTGFYEQYF.

The chain carries TRBV27 and TRBJ2-1; possibly TRBD1 for D (5 bases). Per germline, CDR1 MNHEY and CDR2 SMNVEV (reference sequence). V was clipped by 2 bases and J by 2 bases, with 16 bases between them. The CDR3 has 17 amino acids. CDR3 nucleotides: TGTGCCAGCAGTTTAAGGCAGGCTCTAGGGGCCTACAATGAGCAGTTCTTC. It is translated as CASSLRQALGAYNEQFF.

The CDR3 DNA follows: TGTGCCAGCAGTCCACCGGGACATCTAAACACTGAAGCTTTCTTT. Protein: CASSPPGHLNTEAFF. V and J are TRBV28 and TRBJ1-1; TRBD1 is a possible D gene (6 bases). Trimming took off 5 bases at V and 2 bases at J, with 15 bases between the two ends. Per germline, CDR1 MDHEN and CDR2 SYDVKM. The CDR3 has 15 amino acids.

This chain links TRBV20-1 with TRBJ2-2; D possibly matches TRBD1 or TRBD2 (5 bases each). Trimming took off 7 bases at V and 6 bases at J, with 9 bases between the two ends. Germline V lookup: CDR1 DFQATT, CDR2 SNEGSKA (reference sequence). This CDR3 is 11 amino acids long. The CDR3 coding sequence is TGCAGTGTGGGGCGGGCCGGGGAGCTGTTTTTT. Its translation is CSVGRAGELFF.

J is TRBJ1-2 and V is TRBV9; unclear D gene. CDR1 and CDR2 (germline): SGDLS, YYNGEE. Trimming left V 0 bases short and J 5 bases short, with 11 bases between. The CDR3 length is 14 residues. CDR3 residues: CASSVGPGPYGYTF. DNA for the CDR3: TGTGCCAGCAGCGTAGGTCCAGGTCCGTATGGCTACACCTTC.

The chain links TRBV28 to TRBJ1-1; tentative D call: TRBD1 (6 bases). Germline lookup yields CDR1 MDHEN and CDR2 SYDVKM. This CDR3 has 12 amino acids. V lost 11 bases and J 0 bases, leaving 10 bases between the germline ends. CDR3 DNA: TGTGCCGGAAACAGGGTGAACACTGAAGCTTTCTTT. Residues: CAGNRVNTEAFF.

The CDR3, as DNA: TGTGCCAGCAGCGTTCCGTGGGATGAGCAGTTCTTC. Amino acids: CASSVPWDEQFF. The V call is TRBV9, the J call TRBJ2-1; D is unresolved. The CDR3 contains 12 residues. Trimming took 2 bases from V and 8 from J, leaving 8 bases between them. CDR1 is SGDLS, CDR2 YYNGEE, per germline.

The chain carries TRBV6-5 and TRBJ1-1; the D is unclear. Trimming took 0 bases from V and 5 from J, leaving 10 bases between them. The CDR3 is 14 amino acids. From germline, CDR1 is MNHEY and CDR2 SVGAGI. CDR3 coding DNA: TGTGCCAGCAGTTACTCCGGGTCGAGGACTGAAGCTTTCTTT. Its protein is CASSYSGSRTEAFF.

V is TRBV28 and J is TRBJ2-2; D gene uncertain. Per germline, CDR1 MDHEN and CDR2 SYDVKM. The CDR3 runs to 15 residues. The V end was cut by 7 bases, the J end by 2 bases, with 14 bases between. This chain's CDR3 is CASTIGLPNTGELFF. In nucleotides, the CDR3 is TGTGCCAGCACTATCGGGCTCCCCAACACCGGGGAGCTGTTTTTT.

The gene calls are TRBV7-8 and TRBJ1-1; 12 bases are a match to TRBD1. This CDR3 is 16 amino acids long. J lost 3 bases, V lost 5 bases, and 7 bases had no gene match. Germline V gives CDR1 SGHVS, CDR2 FQNEAQ. CDR3 in amino acids: CASSQGTGGMDTEAFF. CDR3 DNA: TGTGCCAGCAGCCAAGGGACAGGGGGCATGGACACTGAAGCTTTCTTT.

The V gene is TRBV28, the J gene TRBJ1-2; D might be TRBD1 (5 bases). Trimming cost V 1 base and J 5 bases, with 14 bases left between them. Per the germline V gene, CDR1 is MDHEN and CDR2 is SYDVKM. CDR3 size: 15 residues. The CDR3 sequence is CASSLFVGTEYGYTF. DNA of the CDR3: TGTGCCAGCAGTTTATTTGTCGGGACGGAATATGGCTACACCTTC.

V gene TRBV6-5 combines with J gene TRBJ1-3, with no clear D. The germline CDR1 and CDR2 sequences are MNHEY and SVGAGI. Trimming shortened V by 7 bases and J by 4 bases, and 17 bases separated the two germline ends. The CDR3 contains 15 residues. CDR3 amino acids: CASNPGPVPGNTIYF. CDR3 bases: TGTGCCAGCAACCCAGGACCCGTACCGGGAAACACCATATATTTT.

The chain recombines TRBV2 with TRBJ1-1; 10 positions agree with TRBD1. Germline V lookup: CDR1 SNHLY, CDR2 FYNNEI. CDR3 size: 15 residues. J gave up 6 bases and V 6 bases, and 10 bases lay outside the gene matches. CDR3 protein: CASRETGGAGAEAFF. The CDR3 region has the DNA TGTGCCAGCAGGGAGACAGGGGGCGCGGGGGCTGAAGCTTTCTTT.

The chain employs TRBV6-1 and TRBJ2-2; 7 nucleotides match TRBD1. This CDR3 spans 13 amino acids. Looked up from germline, CDR1 is MNHNS and CDR2 is SASEGT. V gave up 3 bases and J gave up 6 bases; unmatched junction bases: 1. The CDR3 region is CASSETGSGELFF. CDR3 nucleotide sequence: TGTGCCAGCAGTGAGACAGGGTCCGGGGAGCTGTTTTTT.

The genes are TRBV28 and TRBJ1-5; D is unresolved. Trimming stripped 2 bases from V and 0 bases from J, with 5 bases between. The CDR3 length is 14 residues. Germline V lookup: CDR1 MDHEN, CDR2 SYDVKM. This CDR3 reads CASSLHFSNQPQHF. The CDR3 bases are TGTGCCAGCAGTTTACACTTTAGCAATCAGCCCCAGCATTTT.

The CDR3 DNA reads as TGTGCCAGCAGCGTAGCTACGTCGGAGGGACAGGAGACCCAGTACTTC. Amino acids: CASSVATSEGQETQYF. The chain couples TRBV9 to TRBJ2-5; a weak D match, TRBD1 (7 bases). The CDR3 spans 16 residues. Trimming cost V 0 bases and J 5 bases, with 17 bases left between them. From germline, CDR1 is SGDLS and CDR2 YYNGEE.

This chain links TRBV19 with TRBJ2-7; D perhaps matches TRBD1 (5 bases). The CDR3 extends over 14 amino acids. Germline V gene lookup returns CDR1 LNHDA and CDR2 SQIVND (reference sequence). Trimming removed 3 bases at V and 0 bases at J, with 9 bases between. The CDR3 loop reads CASSITGTSYEQYF. In DNA, the CDR3 is TGTGCCAGTAGTATTACAGGTACCTCCTACGAGCAGTACTTC.

The chain joins TRBV7-2 to TRBJ1-2; D remains unclear. CDR1 is SGHTA and CDR2 is FQGNSA in the germline V gene. The V and J ends lost 5 bases and 0 bases respectively, with 13 bases between them. The CDR3 length is 15 residues. The CDR3 region is CASSPKTGTNYGYTF. CDR3 nucleotides: TGTGCCAGCAGCCCCAAGACGGGAACTAACTATGGCTACACCTTC.

J is TRBJ1-4 and V is TRBV7-9; D is possibly TRBD1 (5 bases). V lost 3 bases, J lost 8 bases, and 16 bases lay in between. Germline V lookup: CDR1 SEHNR, CDR2 FQNEAQ (reference sequence). The CDR3 is 15 amino acids. The CDR3 sequence is CASSFRQGLGEKLFF. Here the CDR3 DNA reads TGTGCCAGCAGCTTCCGGCAGGGATTGGGAGAAAAACTGTTTTTT.

The rearrangement links TRBV12-3 or TRBV12-4 to TRBJ2-5; D is possibly TRBD1 or TRBD2 (5 bases each). The V end lost 8 bases, the J end lost 5 bases, and 15 bases lay between the germline ends. The CDR3 totals 13 residues. The CDR3 reads CASGLGVRETQYF. For the CDR3, the DNA is TGTGCCAGCGGGTTGGGGGTCAGGGAGACCCAGTACTTC.

CDR3 sequence (DNA): TGTGCCAGCAGCCGGAGAGGGGGCGGGTTAACCTACGAGCAGTACTTC. It encodes CASSRRGGGLTYEQYF. The chain uses TRBV11-2 and TRBJ2-7, with 7 nucleotides matching TRBD1. Germline V gene sequence: CDR1 SGHAT, CDR2 FQNNGV. The length of the CDR3 is 16 residues. V gave up 5 bases and J gave up 2 bases; unmatched junction bases: 12.

Concerning this clone itself: The junction does not match germline at one end; this may be a read error. The chain couples TRBV7-7 to TRBJ2-5; 10 bases agree with TRBD1. The CDR3 length is 15 residues. Germline V gene lookup returns CDR1 SSHAT and CDR2 FNYEAQ (reference sequence). The CDR3, as DNA: TGTGCTAGCAGCCCATCACGGGACAGGGGCGAGACCCAGTACTTC. It encodes CASSPSRDRGETQYF.

The chain links TRBV28 to TRBJ2-7; 8 nucleotides align to TRBD1. Losses at the gene ends were 6 bases for V and 7 bases for J; bases not matched to a gene: 11. The V gene's germline CDR1 is MDHEN and CDR2 SYDVKM. This CDR3 spans 14 amino acids. CDR3 DNA: TGTGCCAGCAGCGAGGACAGGGTGGTGGGGGAGCAGTACTTC. Its translation: CASSEDRVVGEQYF.

As for this clone: Other DNA sequences from this sample encode an identical CDR3 as well. The DNA of the CDR3 is TGTGCCAGCTCACCACCCGGGACACTGAACACTGAAGCTTTCTTT. Translating gives CASSPPGTLNTEAFF. The rearrangement joins TRBV18 to TRBJ1-1; a weak D match, TRBD1 (6 bases). V lost 0 bases and J lost 0, with 8 bases in between. The CDR3 is made up of 15 amino acids. CDR1 KGHSH and CDR2 LQKENI come from the germline V gene.